This T cell receptor (beta chain) is from a study of graft-versus-host responses after intestinal transplantation. Background on the study: Tacrolimus and steroids were given for 2 to 3 years to all recipients after anti-thymocyte globulin induction. Study outcomes and limitations: Some GvH clones appeared in ileal mucosa or blood before recipient bone marrow. Within allografts, high graft-versus-host to host-versus-graft clonal ratios were seen among patients with graft-donor T cell macrochimerism. Early declines in HvG clones that occurred post-transplant were associated with peak circulating GvH clone levels.

On this clone: Its antigen is still unknown.

TCRdb keeps only in-frame clones here, not all; method: immunoSEQ multiplex PCR. The data hold approximately 100,000 clones, with 86% observed a single time. V shed 2 bases and J 2 bases; nucleotides not matched to a gene: 21. Germline V gene lookup returns CDR1 MGHRA and CDR2 YSYEKL. This CDR3 is built from 22 residues. This sequence was found in a human patient who received an intestinal transplant, so some T cells may come from the graft donor. The specimen comprised PBMCs, sampled 255 days after intestinal transplant. V gene TRBV4-1 combines with J gene TRBJ2-3; 11 bases map to TRBD2. The CDR3: CASSQYYDSGGASSGPTDTQYF. The DNA of the CDR3 is TGCGCCAGCAGCCAATATTACGATAGCGGGGGGGCCTCCTCGGGTCCCACAGATACGCAGTATTTT.